The TCR beta chain under discussion was sequenced for a study of T cell changes during pregnancy in multiple sclerosis. Profiling relied on immunoSEQ multiplex PCR, and the TCRdb table lists in-frame clones only, not all of them. This sample has around 40,000 clones, with roughly 94% found just once. V lost 2 bases and J lost 3, with 11 bases in between. The germline V gene has CDR1 SGHDT and CDR2 YYEEEE. This CDR3 is built from 14 residues. The source was CD4+ T cells from peripheral blood mononuclear cells, collected in the third trimester of pregnancy. The TCR was taken from a female donor with multiple sclerosis, enrolled in a pregnancy study. The chain is built from TRBV5-6 and TRBJ2-5; a possible D gene is TRBD1 (5 bases). In nucleotides, the CDR3 is TGTGCCAGCAGCTTTGTAGGGGTAGAAGAGACCCAGTACTTC. Translated: CASSFVGVEETQYF.